The entry that follows covers one T cell receptor beta chain sequence. Per the original methods: Using reference gene primer amplification, nucleated cell counts were estimated. This table comes from immunoSEQ multiplex PCR, and its TCRdb copy is limited to in-frame clones, with some not included. D and trimming come from the DNA, and the V and J calls and clone size come from that table. The repertoire holds under 200,000 clones, with approximately 90% as singletons. The source of the sample is a study of blood T cell repertoires in COVID-19. Study summary: Sites in the United States, Italy and Spain provided acute and convalescent COVID-19 samples. Nucleic acid was either cDNA or gDNA, and it came from T cells, B-cell-depleted T cells, or PBMCs.

This CDR3 has 17 amino acids. V shed 1 base and J 3 bases; nucleotides not matched to a gene: 7. Germline V gene lookup returns CDR1 SGHNT and CDR2 YENEEA. The receptor was derived from a man aged 40-55 years with active or convalescent COVID-19. The chain joins TRBV11-3 to TRBJ2-1, with TRBD1 matching over 9 bases. Sequenced material: peripheral blood. This CDR3 is CASSLAPGQGNYNEQFF. The CDR3 nucleotides are TGTGCCAGCAGCTTAGCTCCCGGACAGGGGAACTACAATGAGCAGTTCTTC.